This T cell receptor (beta chain) was retrieved from a study of T cells in Graves' hyperthyroidism and ophthalmopathy. This clonotype showed up many times. V lost 1 base and J lost 0, with 4 bases in between. The CDR3 loop spans 13 amino acids. Germline V gene data show CDR1 as SGDLS and CDR2 as YYNGEE. RNA transcripts yielded amplified TCR beta CDR3 regions. TCR CDR3 regions were first amplified by RT-PCR with HTBI primers. TCRdb reprocessed the multiplex PCR reads with MiXCR, giving one entry per CDR3 protein. The sample includes nearly 750,000 distinct CDR3 sequences, under 45% seen only once; the top ten take roughly 30%. Graves' hyperthyroidism was deemed stable given no ophthalmopathy progression within 18 months. Those patients with uncontrolled infection, other autoimmune disease, pregnancy or lactation were excluded. The PBMCs were sourced from fresh peripheral blood (about 9.7 ml).

This chain connects TRBV9 to TRBJ1-1; D remains ambiguous. Specimen: blood. The clonotype was recovered from a middle-aged woman with Graves' hyperthyroidism. In DNA form, the CDR3 reads TGTGCCAGCAGCGTATATCTGAACACTGAAGCTTTCTTT. Translated, it gives CASSVYLNTEAFF.